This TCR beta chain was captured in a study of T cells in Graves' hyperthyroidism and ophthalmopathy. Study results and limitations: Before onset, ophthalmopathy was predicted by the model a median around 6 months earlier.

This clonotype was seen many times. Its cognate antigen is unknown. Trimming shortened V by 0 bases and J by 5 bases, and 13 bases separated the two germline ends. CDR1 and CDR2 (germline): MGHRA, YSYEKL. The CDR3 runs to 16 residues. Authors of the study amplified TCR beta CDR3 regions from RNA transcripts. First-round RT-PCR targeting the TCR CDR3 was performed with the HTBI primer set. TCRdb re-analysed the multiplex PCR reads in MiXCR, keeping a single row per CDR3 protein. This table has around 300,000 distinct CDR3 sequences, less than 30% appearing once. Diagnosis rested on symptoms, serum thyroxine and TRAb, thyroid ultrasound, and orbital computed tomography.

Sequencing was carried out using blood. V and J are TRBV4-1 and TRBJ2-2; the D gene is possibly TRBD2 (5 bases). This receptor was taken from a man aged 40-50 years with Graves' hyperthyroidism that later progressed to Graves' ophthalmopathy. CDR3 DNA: TGCGCCAGCAGCCAAGAGCCAGGTCCGGGAACCGGGGAGCTGTTTTTT. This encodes CASSQEPGPGTGELFF.